This T cell receptor (beta chain) is drawn from a study of OX40 agonist ivuxolimab in advanced cancers. Turning to the study itself: The study gave patients intravenous ivuxolimab at 0.01 to 10 mg/kg every 2 weeks. Patients with prior anti-PD-1, anti-PD-L1 or anti-CTLA-4 therapy were eligible; 40% to 45% had some.

Germline V gene data show CDR1 as SGHDT and CDR2 as YYEEEE. The V segment lost 4 bases and the J segment 10 bases; nucleotides outside the gene matches: 7. This CDR3 region has 15 residues. Only in-frame clones appear in the TCRdb table, and some are missing; sequencing was by immunoSEQ multiplex PCR. The sample includes 15,000 to 20,000 clones, approximately 78% of them seen just once. The TCR was taken from an adult with an advanced solid tumor such as melanoma, head and neck, liver or kidney cancer. This material consisted of CD4+ or CD8+ T cells sorted from blood, taken in a trial of the OX40 agonist ivuxolimab. The chain recombines TRBV5-6 with TRBJ1-6; the match to TRBD1 covers 11 bases. CDR3 sequence reads: CASSLGQGAGSPLHF. CDR3 coding DNA: TGTGCCAGCAGCCTAGGACAGGGGGCAGGGTCACCCCTCCACTTT.